One sample yielded the 11 T cell receptor beta chains listed below, sequenced in a study of shared clonotypes between healthy human individuals. It was CD45RO-negative cells, positively selected for CCR7, that made up naive CD8 cells, with terminally differentiated effector memory CD45RA+ cells excluded. TCRdb's table, derived via immunoSEQ multiplex PCR, lists solely in-frame clones and lacks some. This sample has roughly 770,000 clones; about 96% occur once, and the top ten carry roughly 0.23%. The sequenced material came from naive CD8+ T cells sorted from blood. These receptors were collected from a man aged 25-45 years in good health.

The rearrangement joins TRBV4-3 to TRBJ2-1; TRBD1 agrees at 8 bases. Germline V lookup: CDR1 LGHNA, CDR2 YSLEER. The CDR3 runs 13 residues. Trimming took 3 bases from V and 7 from J; bases not matched to a gene: 2. The CDR3 DNA reads TGCGCCAGCAGCCATCGACAGGGGAATGAGCAGTTCTTC. It is translated as CASSHRQGNEQFF.

V is TRBV14 and J is TRBJ2-7; D uncertain. The CDR3 consists of 13 residues. CDR1 and CDR2 (germline): SGHDN, FVKESK. V lost 4 bases, J lost 2 bases, and 9 bases lay in between. Here the CDR3 reads CASSPSWPYEQYF. The CDR3 nucleotides read TGTGCCAGCAGCCCCTCTTGGCCCTACGAGCAGTACTTC. The full variable domain, in which reference TRBV14 and TRBJ2-7 provide the parts outside the CDR3, is EAGVTQFPSHSVIEKGQTVTLRCDPISGHDNLYWYRRVMGKEIKFLLHFVKESKQDESGMPNNRFLAERTGGTYSTLKVQPAELEDSGVYFCASSPSWPYEQYFGPGTRLTVT.

This chain links TRBV5-1 with TRBJ2-7, with D maybe TRBD2 (5 bases). Germline values: CDR1 SGHRS, CDR2 YFSETQ. Trimming cost V 4 bases and J 3 bases, with 14 bases left between them. The CDR3 totals 14 residues. CDR3 residues: CASSPRTVGYEQYF. In DNA form, the CDR3 reads TGCGCCAGCAGCCCACGGACTGTGGGCTACGAGCAGTACTTC.

As to this clone: The sample holds other DNA sequences that translate to the same CDR3. The gene calls are TRBV27 and TRBJ2-2; D is unresolved. The CDR3 spans 12 residues. Germline values: CDR1 MNHEY, CDR2 SMNVEV (reference sequence). V was pared by 2 bases and J by 6 bases, with 4 bases between. CDR3 in amino acids: CASSLGSGELFF. Written as DNA, the CDR3 is TGTGCCAGCAGTTTAGGTTCCGGGGAGCTGTTTTTT.

Turning to this clone: Other nucleotide sequences in the sample specify the same CDR3. CDR3 bases: TGTGCCACCAGCAGCAGGGGCTACGAGCAGTACTTC. This gives the protein CATSSRGYEQYF. This chain connects TRBV15 to TRBJ2-7; D possibly corresponds to TRBD1 (6 bases). Trimming stripped 3 bases from V and 3 bases from J, with 6 bases between. This CDR3 has 12 amino acids. The V gene's germline CDR1 is LNHNV and CDR2 YYDKDF (reference sequence).

The genes are TRBV7-8 and TRBJ2-7; weak D call: TRBD1 (6 bases). This CDR3 is 15 amino acids long. V was pared by 4 bases and J by 3 bases, with 16 bases between. CDR1 and CDR2 (germline): SGHVS, FQNEAQ. The chain's CDR3 is CASSSRTVRIYEQYF. The CDR3 DNA reads as TGTGCCAGCAGCTCAAGGACAGTAAGGATCTACGAGCAGTACTTC.

V and J are TRBV7-2 and TRBJ1-2; 8 bases fit TRBD1. This CDR3 has 13 amino acids. Germline V CDR1 and CDR2: SGHTA, FQGNSA. V lost 3 bases to trimming and J lost 7 bases; unmatched junction nucleotides: 4. CDR3 coding DNA: TGTGCCAGCAGCTTTGGACAGGGACGTGGCTACACCTTC. Translating it yields CASSFGQGRGYTF.

The chain employs TRBV6-1 and TRBJ1-1; D ambiguous. Trimming removed 4 bases from V and 0 bases from J, with 6 bases in between. This CDR3 is 13 amino acids long. The V gene's germline CDR1 is MNHNS and CDR2 SASEGT. The CDR3 region has the DNA TGTGCCAGCAGTGGGACCTTGAACACTGAAGCTTTCTTT. Translation gives CASSGTLNTEAFF.

V gene TRBV2 combines with J gene TRBJ1-1; 7 bases are a match to TRBD1. The germline gives CDR1 SNHLY, CDR2 FYNNEI. V dropped 6 bases and J dropped 7; count of bases not matched to a gene: 5. This CDR3 is 12 amino acids long. CDR3 loop: CASRGTEYEAFF. Here the CDR3 DNA reads TGTGCCAGCAGAGGGACAGAGTATGAAGCTTTCTTT.

In this sample, this clone turned up once. J is TRBJ2-7 and V is TRBV5-4; perhaps TRBD1 as D (5 bases). There are 14 residues in the CDR3. V gave up 0 bases and J gave up 3 bases, with 10 bases separating them. Germline CDR1 and CDR2: SGHNT and YYREEE (reference sequence). CDR3 coding DNA: TGTGCCAGCAGCTTGGACAGGTTCCGCTACGAGCAGTACTTC. Translated: CASSLDRFRYEQYF. Together with reference TRBV5-4 and TRBJ2-7, the CDR3 gives the full variable domain: ETGVTQSPTHLIKTRGQQVTLRCSSQSGHNTVSWYQQALGQGPQFIFQYYREEENGRGNFPPRFSGLQFPNYSSELNVNALELDDSALYLCASSLDRFRYEQYFGPGTRLTVT.

The V gene is TRBV11-2, the J gene TRBJ2-2; 11 bases map to TRBD2. CDR3 size: 18 residues. V was clipped by 1 base and J by 0 bases; unmatched bases: 4. Germline CDR1 and CDR2: SGHAT and FQNNGV. The CDR3 DNA sequence: TGTGCCAGCAGCTTAGCACCGGGACTAGCGGCGAACACCGGGGAGCTGTTTTTT. Its protein is CASSLAPGLAANTGELFF. The variable domain in full, with the rest retrieved from reference TRBV11-2 and TRBJ2-2, is EAGVAQSPRYKIIEKRQSVAFWCNPISGHATLYWYQQILGQGPKLLIQFQNNGVVDDSQLPKDRFSAERLKGVDSTLKIQPAKLEDSAVYLCASSLAPGLAANTGELFFGEGSRLTVL.